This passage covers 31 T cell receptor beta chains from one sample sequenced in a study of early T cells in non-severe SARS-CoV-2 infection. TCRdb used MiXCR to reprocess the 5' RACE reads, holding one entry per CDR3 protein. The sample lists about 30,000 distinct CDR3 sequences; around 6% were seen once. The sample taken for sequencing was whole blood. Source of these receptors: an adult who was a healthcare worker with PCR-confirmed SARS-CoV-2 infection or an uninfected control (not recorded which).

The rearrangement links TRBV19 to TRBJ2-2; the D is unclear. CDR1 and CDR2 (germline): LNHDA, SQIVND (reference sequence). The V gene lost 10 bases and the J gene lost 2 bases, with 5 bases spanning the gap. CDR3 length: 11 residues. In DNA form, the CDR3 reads TGTGCCACTAAAAACACCGGGGAGCTGTTTTTT. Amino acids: CATKNTGELFF.

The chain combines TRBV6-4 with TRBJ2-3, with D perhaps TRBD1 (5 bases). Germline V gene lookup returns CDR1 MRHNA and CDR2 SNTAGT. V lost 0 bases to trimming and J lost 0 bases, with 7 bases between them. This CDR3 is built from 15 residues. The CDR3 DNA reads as TGTGCCAGCAGTGACTCAGGGGCTAGCACAGATACGCAGTATTTT. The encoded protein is CASSDSGASTDTQYF.

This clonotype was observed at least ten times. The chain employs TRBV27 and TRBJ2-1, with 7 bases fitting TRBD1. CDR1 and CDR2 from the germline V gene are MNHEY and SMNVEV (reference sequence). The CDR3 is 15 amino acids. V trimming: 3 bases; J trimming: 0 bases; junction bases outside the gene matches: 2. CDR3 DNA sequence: TGTGCCAGCAGTTTGGCAGGGGGCTCCTACAATGAGCAGTTCTTC. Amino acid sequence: CASSLAGGSYNEQFF.

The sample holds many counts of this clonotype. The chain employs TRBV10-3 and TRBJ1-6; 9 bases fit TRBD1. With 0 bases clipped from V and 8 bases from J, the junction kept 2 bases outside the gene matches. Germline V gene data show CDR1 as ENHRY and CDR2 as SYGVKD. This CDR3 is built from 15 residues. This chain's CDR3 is CAISESRQGDSPLHF. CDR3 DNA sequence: TGTGCCATCAGTGAGTCGAGACAGGGGGATTCACCCCTCCACTTT.

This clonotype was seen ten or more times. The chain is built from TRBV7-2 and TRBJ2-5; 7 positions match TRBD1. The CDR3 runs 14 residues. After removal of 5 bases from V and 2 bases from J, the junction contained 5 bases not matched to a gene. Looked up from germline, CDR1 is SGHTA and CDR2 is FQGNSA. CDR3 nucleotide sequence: TGTGCCAGCAGCGCAACAGGGGCACAAGAGACCCAGTACTTC. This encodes CASSATGAQETQYF.

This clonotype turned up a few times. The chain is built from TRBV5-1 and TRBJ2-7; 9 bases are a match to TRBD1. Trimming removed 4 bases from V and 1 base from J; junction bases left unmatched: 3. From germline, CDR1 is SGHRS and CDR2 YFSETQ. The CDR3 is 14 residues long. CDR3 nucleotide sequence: TGCGCCAGCAGCGGGGGACAGGGTTCCTACGAGCAGTACTTC. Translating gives CASSGGQGSYEQYF.

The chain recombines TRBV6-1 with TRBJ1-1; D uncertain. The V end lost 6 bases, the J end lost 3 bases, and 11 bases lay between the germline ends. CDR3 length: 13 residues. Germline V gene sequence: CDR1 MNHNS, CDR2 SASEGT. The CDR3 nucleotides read TGTGCCAGCAGCCTAGCGAGGGACACTGAAGCTTTCTTT. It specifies CASSLARDTEAFF.

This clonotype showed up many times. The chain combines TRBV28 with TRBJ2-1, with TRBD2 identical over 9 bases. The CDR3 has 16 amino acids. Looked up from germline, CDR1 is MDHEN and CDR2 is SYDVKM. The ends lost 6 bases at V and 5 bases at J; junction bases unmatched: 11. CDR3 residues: CASRLGTSSGNNEQFF. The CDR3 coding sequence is TGTGCCAGCAGATTAGGGACTAGCAGCGGTAACAATGAGCAGTTCTTC.

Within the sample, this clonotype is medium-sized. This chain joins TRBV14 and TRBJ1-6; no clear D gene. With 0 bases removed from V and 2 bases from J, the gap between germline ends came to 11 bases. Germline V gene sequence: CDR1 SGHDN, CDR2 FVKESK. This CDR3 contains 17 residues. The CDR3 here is CASSQEVGSTYNSPLHF. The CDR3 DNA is TGTGCCAGCAGCCAAGAAGTGGGCAGCACCTATAATTCACCCCTCCACTTT.

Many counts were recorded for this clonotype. CDR3 in DNA: TGTGCCAGCAGTTTATCCTCTAGCGGGGGGGCGAATGAGCAGTTCTTC. Translation: CASSLSSSGGANEQFF. The genes are TRBV27 and TRBJ2-1; 12 bases match TRBD2. V dropped 0 bases and J dropped 7; count of bases not matched to a gene: 4. Germline values: CDR1 MNHEY, CDR2 SMNVEV (reference sequence). This CDR3 region has 16 residues.

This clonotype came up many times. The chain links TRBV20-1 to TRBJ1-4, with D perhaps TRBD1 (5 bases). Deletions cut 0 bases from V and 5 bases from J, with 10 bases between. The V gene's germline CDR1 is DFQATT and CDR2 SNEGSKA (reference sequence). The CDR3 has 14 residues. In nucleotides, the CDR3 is TGCAGTGCTAGAGAGGGGCAGGAAAATGAAAAACTGTTTTTT. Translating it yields CSAREGQENEKLFF.

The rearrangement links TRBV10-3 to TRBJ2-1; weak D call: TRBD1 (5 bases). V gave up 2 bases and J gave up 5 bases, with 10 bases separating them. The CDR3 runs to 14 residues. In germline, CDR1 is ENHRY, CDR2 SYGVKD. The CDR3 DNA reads TGTGCCATCAGTGAGAGGGGTTTTGACAATGAGCAGTTCTTC. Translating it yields CAISERGFDNEQFF.

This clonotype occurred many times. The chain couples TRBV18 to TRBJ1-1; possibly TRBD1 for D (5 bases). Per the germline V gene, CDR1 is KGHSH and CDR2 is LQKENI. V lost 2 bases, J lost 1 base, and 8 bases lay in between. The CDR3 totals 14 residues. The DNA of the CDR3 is TGTGCCAGCTCACCAAGGGGCCAGAACACTGAAGCTTTCTTT. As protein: CASSPRGQNTEAFF.

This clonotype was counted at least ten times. The CDR3 protein is CASSGTTRLNEQFF. CDR3 bases: TGTGCCAGCAGCGGGACTACCAGATTGAATGAGCAGTTCTTC. The V and J genes are TRBV6-2 or TRBV6-3 and TRBJ2-1; 7 nucleotides match TRBD2. Germline CDR1 reads MNHEY; CDR2 reads SVGEGT. This CDR3 is 14 amino acids long. The J segment lost 7 bases and the V segment lost 6 bases, leaving 9 bases of the junction unmatched.

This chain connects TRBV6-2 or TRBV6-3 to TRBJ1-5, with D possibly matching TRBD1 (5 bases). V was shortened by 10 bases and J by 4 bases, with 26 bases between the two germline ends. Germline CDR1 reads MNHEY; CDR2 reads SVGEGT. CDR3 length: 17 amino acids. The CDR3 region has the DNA TGTGCCACCTCAAGGGGACTCGGGTCAGGGTATAATCAGCCCCAGCATTTT. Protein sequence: CATSRGLGSGYNQPQHF.

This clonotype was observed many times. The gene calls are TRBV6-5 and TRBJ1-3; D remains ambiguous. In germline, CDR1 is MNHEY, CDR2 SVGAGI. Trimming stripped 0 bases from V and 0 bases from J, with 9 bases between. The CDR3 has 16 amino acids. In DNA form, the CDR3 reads TGTGCCAGCAGTTACTCGCCGTCAAACTCTGGAAACACCATATATTTT. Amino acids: CASSYSPSNSGNTIYF.

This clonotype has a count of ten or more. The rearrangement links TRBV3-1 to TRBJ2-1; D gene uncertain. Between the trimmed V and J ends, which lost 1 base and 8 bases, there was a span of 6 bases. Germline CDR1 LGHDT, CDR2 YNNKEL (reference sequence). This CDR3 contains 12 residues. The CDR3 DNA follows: TGTGCCAGCAGCCAAGTTGGCGATGAGCAGTTCTTC. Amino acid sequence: CASSQVGDEQFF.

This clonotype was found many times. The CDR3: CSAPPKGPTDTQYF. In DNA, the CDR3 is TGCAGTGCCCCCCCGAAAGGCCCCACAGATACGCAGTATTTT. The V and J genes are TRBV20-1 and TRBJ2-3; D gene unclear. The CDR3 loop spans 14 amino acids. The germline V gene encodes CDR1 DFQATT and CDR2 SNEGSKA (reference sequence). The V gene lost 6 bases and the J gene lost 2 bases, with 15 bases spanning the gap.

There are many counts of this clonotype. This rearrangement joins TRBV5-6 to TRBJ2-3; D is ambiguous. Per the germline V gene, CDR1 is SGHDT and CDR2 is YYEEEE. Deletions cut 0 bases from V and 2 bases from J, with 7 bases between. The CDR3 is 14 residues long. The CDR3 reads CASSLEPNTDTQYF. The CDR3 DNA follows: TGTGCCAGCAGCTTGGAGCCTAACACAGATACGCAGTATTTT.

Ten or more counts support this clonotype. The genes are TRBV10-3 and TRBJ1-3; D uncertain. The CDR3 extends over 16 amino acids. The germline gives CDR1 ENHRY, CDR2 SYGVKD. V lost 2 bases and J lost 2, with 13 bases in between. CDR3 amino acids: CAISERAAEAGNTIYF. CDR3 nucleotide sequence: TGTGCCATCAGTGAGAGGGCGGCAGAGGCTGGAAACACCATATATTTT.

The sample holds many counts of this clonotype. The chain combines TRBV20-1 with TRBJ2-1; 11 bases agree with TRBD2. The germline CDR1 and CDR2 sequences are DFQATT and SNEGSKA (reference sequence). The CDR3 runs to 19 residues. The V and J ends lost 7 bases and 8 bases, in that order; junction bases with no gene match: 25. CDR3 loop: CSGRDRVMTGTSGLHEQFF. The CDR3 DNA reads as TGCAGTGGACGGGACAGGGTGATGACCGGGACTAGCGGACTACATGAGCAGTTCTTC.

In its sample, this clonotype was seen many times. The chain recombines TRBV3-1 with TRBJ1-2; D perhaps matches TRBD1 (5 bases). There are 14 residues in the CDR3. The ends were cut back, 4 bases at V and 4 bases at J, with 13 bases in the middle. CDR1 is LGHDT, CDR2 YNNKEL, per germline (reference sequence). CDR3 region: CASSPGTDPYGYTF. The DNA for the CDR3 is TGTGCCAGCAGCCCCGGGACGGACCCCTATGGCTACACCTTC.

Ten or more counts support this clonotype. The CDR3 loop reads CAPPGETANSPLHF. The CDR3 DNA follows: TGTGCCCCCCCGGGGGAGACCGCCAATTCACCCCTCCACTTT. The V and J genes are TRBV19 and TRBJ1-6, with a tentative D call TRBD1 (5 bases). Looked up from germline, CDR1 is LNHDA and CDR2 is SQIVND (reference sequence). V shed 11 bases and J shed 7 bases, with 18 bases lying between them. The length of the CDR3 is 14 residues.

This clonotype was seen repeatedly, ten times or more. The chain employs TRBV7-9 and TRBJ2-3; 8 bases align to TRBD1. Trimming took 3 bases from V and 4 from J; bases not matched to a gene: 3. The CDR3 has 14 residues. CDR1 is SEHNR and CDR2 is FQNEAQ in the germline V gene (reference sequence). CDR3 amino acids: CASSLDREADTQYF. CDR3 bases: TGTGCCAGCAGCTTGGACAGGGAGGCAGATACGCAGTATTTT.

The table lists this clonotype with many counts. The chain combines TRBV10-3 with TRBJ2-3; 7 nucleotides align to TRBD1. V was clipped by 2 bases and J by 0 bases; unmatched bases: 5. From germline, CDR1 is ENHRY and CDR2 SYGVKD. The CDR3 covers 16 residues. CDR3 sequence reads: CAISEPTGDSTDTQYF. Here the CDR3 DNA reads TGTGCCATCAGTGAGCCTACAGGGGATAGCACAGATACGCAGTATTTT.

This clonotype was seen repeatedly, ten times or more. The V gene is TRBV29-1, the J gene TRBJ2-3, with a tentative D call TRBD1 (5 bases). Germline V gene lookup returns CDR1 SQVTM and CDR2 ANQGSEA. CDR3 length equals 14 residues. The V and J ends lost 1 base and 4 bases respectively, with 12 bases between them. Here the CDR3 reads CSVEGQSGSDTQYF. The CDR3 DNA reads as TGCAGCGTTGAAGGACAGTCAGGATCAGATACGCAGTATTTT.

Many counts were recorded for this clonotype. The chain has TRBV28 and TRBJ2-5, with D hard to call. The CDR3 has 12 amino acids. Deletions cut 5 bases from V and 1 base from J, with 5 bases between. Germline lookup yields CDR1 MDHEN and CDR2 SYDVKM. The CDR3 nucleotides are TGTGCCAGCAGTAACCTCCAAGAGACCCAGTACTTC. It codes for CASSNLQETQYF.

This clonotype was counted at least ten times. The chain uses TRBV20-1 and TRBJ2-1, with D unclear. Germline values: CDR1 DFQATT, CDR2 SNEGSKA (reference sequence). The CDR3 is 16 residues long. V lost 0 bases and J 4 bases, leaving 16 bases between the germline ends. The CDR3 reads CSARDTVGRSYNEQFF. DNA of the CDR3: TGCAGTGCTAGAGATACGGTAGGGCGGAGTTACAATGAGCAGTTCTTC.

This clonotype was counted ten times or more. The CDR3 spells CASSLDAGGDGYTF. CDR3 sequence (DNA): TGCGCCAGCAGCTTGGATGCAGGGGGCGATGGCTACACCTTC. The genes are TRBV5-1 and TRBJ1-2; 8 bases align to TRBD1. CDR1 SGHRS and CDR2 YFSETQ come from the germline V gene. This CDR3 spans 14 amino acids. V gave up 0 bases and J gave up 6 bases; unmatched junction bases: 4.

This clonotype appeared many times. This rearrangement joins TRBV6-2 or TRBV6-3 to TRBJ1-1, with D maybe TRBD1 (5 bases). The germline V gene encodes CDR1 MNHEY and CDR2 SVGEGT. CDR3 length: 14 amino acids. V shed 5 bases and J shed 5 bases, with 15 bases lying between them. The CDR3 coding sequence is TGTGCCAGCAGTGTGGGGGTCGGACGGACTGAAGCTTTCTTT. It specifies CASSVGVGRTEAFF.

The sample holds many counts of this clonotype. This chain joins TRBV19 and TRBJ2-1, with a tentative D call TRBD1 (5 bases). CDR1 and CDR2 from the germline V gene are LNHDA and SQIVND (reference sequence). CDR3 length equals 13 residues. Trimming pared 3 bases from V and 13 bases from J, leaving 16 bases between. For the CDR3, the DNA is TGTGCCAGTAGTATTGAATTGACAGTTCAACAGTTCTTC. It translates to CASSIELTVQQFF.